This T cell receptor beta chain was recovered during a study of T cells expressing NK-cell markers. Study conclusions and caveats: As a fraction of CD8+ T cells, dominant NKG2C+ clonotypes reached about 1.0-8% in more than five donors.

Remarks on this clonotype: Its antigen is unknown.

TCRdb reprocessed the 5' RACE reads, with one entry per CDR3 protein and no DNA. Its table records 350,000 to 500,000 distinct CDR3 sequences. Germline CDR1 SGHRS, CDR2 YFSETQ. This CDR3 spans 14 amino acids. The sample was blood T cells: a sorted CD56 or NKG2C T cell subset, CD4+ or CD8+ T cells, or bulk PBMC T cells (not recorded which). The V and J genes are TRBV5-1 and TRBJ1-1. The origin of this receptor is a woman between 18 and 70 years old in good health. The CDR3 spells CASSLAGQNTEAFF.